The rows below give T cell receptor beta chains drawn from one sample of a study of shared clonotypes between healthy human individuals. Repertoires were generated with immunoSEQ multiplex PCR, while TCRdb's copy carries only in-frame clones and drops some. The data show about 2.1 million clones, about 93% seen once. Sequencing was done on a sample of naive CD8+ T cells from PBMCs. The receptors shown here come from a man aged 18-30 years in good health. Some clones in this sample may be carry-over from other donors' samples. CDR3s include the opening cysteine and the closing phenylalanine or tryptophan. Fields, in order: CDR3 DNA, CDR3 protein, V gene, clone size, J gene, D gene. A D gene is named only where the DNA matches it firmly. Only part of the rows carry a size: once, few, many, or a class if the clone is expanded.

DNA: TGCGCCAGCAGCTTGGGCGGGAACTACGAGCAGTACTTC
CDR3: CASSLGGNYEQYF
V: TRBV5-1
size: few
J: TRBJ2-7
D: -

DNA: TGTGCCAGCTCCCCCGGACAGGCCTTCCAAGAGACCCAGTACTTC
CDR3: CASSPGQAFQETQYF
V: TRBV18
size: -
J: TRBJ2-5
D: TRBD1

DNA: TGTGCCAGCAGCCCAAGTCATCCAGGGAATGAGCAGTTCTTC
CDR3: CASSPSHPGNEQFF
V: TRBV7-3
size: once
J: TRBJ2-1
D: -

DNA: TGTGCCAGCAGACTAGCGGTTCAAGAGACCCAGTACTTC
CDR3: CASRLAVQETQYF
V: TRBV7-9
size: -
J: TRBJ2-5
D: TRBD2

DNA: TGCAGCGTTGAACGGAGGTATGGCTACACCTTC
CDR3: CSVERRYGYTF
V: TRBV29-1
size: once
J: TRBJ1-2
D: -

DNA: TGTGCCAGCAGCTTGCCAGCGGGAGGATACAATGAGCAGTTCTTC
CDR3: CASSLPAGGYNEQFF
V: TRBV7-6
size: -
J: TRBJ2-1
D: TRBD2

DNA: TGCGCCAGCAGCTTGGCAGGTAGCGAGCAGTACTTC
CDR3: CASSLAGSEQYF
V: TRBV5-1
size: -
J: TRBJ2-7
D: -

DNA: TGTGCCAGCAGCCAAGACCAAGGGGGCTACGAGCAGTACTTC
CDR3: CASSQDQGGYEQYF
V: TRBV9
size: -
J: TRBJ2-7
D: -

DNA: TGTGCCAGCAGTTTGGATACCAGTACGGGGGCCTACGAGCAGTACTTC
CDR3: CASSLDTSTGAYEQYF
V: TRBV28
size: -
J: TRBJ2-7
D: -

DNA: TGCGCCAGCAGCCAAGATTCCTCTCGGGCCGGAAACACCATATATTTT
CDR3: CASSQDSSRAGNTIYF
V: TRBV4-3
size: -
J: TRBJ1-3
D: -

DNA: TGTGCCAGCAGCGTCGGATACACTAACACCGGGGAGCTGTTTTTT
CDR3: CASSVGYTNTGELFF
V: TRBV9
size: -
J: TRBJ2-2
D: -

DNA: TGTGCCAGCAGGTACAGGGATGGCACTGAAGCTTTCTTT
CDR3: CASRYRDGTEAFF
V: TRBV28
size: few
J: TRBJ1-1
D: -

DNA: TGTGCCAGCAGCTTAGCGGCGGGGACTGAAGCTTTCTTT
CDR3: CASSLAAGTEAFF
V: TRBV7-9
size: -
J: TRBJ1-1
D: -

DNA: TGCGCCAGCAGCCAGGCGCTCGGGGGCTTTAGAGATACGCAGTATTTT
CDR3: CASSQALGGFRDTQYF
V: TRBV4-1
size: -
J: TRBJ2-3
D: -

DNA: TGCGCCAGCAGCTTGGGTCCAGGAGCCCCCAATGAAGCTTTCTTT
CDR3: CASSLGPGAPNEAFF
V: TRBV5-1
size: once
J: TRBJ1-1
D: -

DNA: TGTGCCAGTAGTTTACGACTAGCGGTGTGGGATGAGCAGTTCTTC
CDR3: CASSLRLAVWDEQFF
V: TRBV19
size: -
J: TRBJ2-1
D: TRBD2

DNA: TGCAGCGCCCAGGACAGGGGGACCTATGGCTACACCTTC
CDR3: CSAQDRGTYGYTF
V: TRBV29-1
size: -
J: TRBJ1-2
D: TRBD1

DNA: TGTGCCAGCAGCCCGACGTTCTCTGGGGCCAACGTCCTGACTTTC
CDR3: CASSPTFSGANVLTF
V: TRBV7-9
size: -
J: TRBJ2-6
D: -

DNA: TGTGCCATCAAGCCCGAGCCCAATCAGCCCCAGCATTTT
CDR3: CAIKPEPNQPQHF
V: TRBV10-3
size: -
J: TRBJ1-5
D: -

DNA: TGTGCCAGCCGGGGGGGCCTCGAGCAGTACTTC
CDR3: CASRGGLEQYF
V: TRBV6-1
size: -
J: TRBJ2-7
D: TRBD2

DNA: TGTGCCAGCAGCGTAGCAGGGTCACCCTACGAGCAGTACTTC
CDR3: CASSVAGSPYEQYF
V: TRBV9
size: -
J: TRBJ2-7
D: -

DNA: TGTGCCAGCAGTTACTCAAATGGGGGGTACGAGCAGTACTTC
CDR3: CASSYSNGGYEQYF
V: TRBV6-5
size: -
J: TRBJ2-7
D: -

DNA: TGTGCCAGCAGCCTACACAAAGCCGGGGACAGGGACCCCTACGAGCAGTACTTC
CDR3: CASSLHKAGDRDPYEQYF
V: TRBV7-9
size: -
J: TRBJ2-7
D: TRBD1

DNA: TGTGCCAGCAGTCCCGACACCTACGAGCAGTACTTC
CDR3: CASSPDTYEQYF
V: TRBV6-5
size: -
J: TRBJ2-7
D: -

DNA: TGTGCCAGCAGCCCTTCTCGGAGGGGATACGAGCAGTACTTC
CDR3: CASSPSRRGYEQYF
V: TRBV13
size: once
J: TRBJ2-7
D: -

DNA: TGTGCCAGCAGTTCCCCGGGGTCGCGACTTAATGAAAAACTGTTTTTT
CDR3: CASSSPGSRLNEKLFF
V: TRBV6-6
size: -
J: TRBJ1-4
D: -

DNA: TGTGCCAGTAGTATAACCCGGGAGGCGGGCAATGAGCAGTTCTTC
CDR3: CASSITREAGNEQFF
V: TRBV19
size: -
J: TRBJ2-1
D: TRBD2

DNA: TGTGCCAGCAAGGTAGCGGGAGGGCCAGGCTACGAGCAGTACTTC
CDR3: CASKVAGGPGYEQYF
V: TRBV27
size: once
J: TRBJ2-7
D: TRBD2

DNA: TGTGCCAGCAGTGAAATCTTGGTTACAGGCCGGTGGGTCCACTCTGGAAACACCATATATTTT
CDR3: CASSEILVTGRWVHSGNTIYF
V: TRBV2
size: -
J: TRBJ1-3
D: -

DNA: TGTGCCAGCAGCCCTCCGGGACTAGCGGGCAGCACAGATACGCAGTATTTT
CDR3: CASSPPGLAGSTDTQYF
V: TRBV28
size: -
J: TRBJ2-3
D: TRBD2

DNA: TGCGCCAGCAGCCAAGGAACAGGGGGGTATGAAAAACTGTTTTTT
CDR3: CASSQGTGGYEKLFF
V: TRBV4-3
size: -
J: TRBJ1-4
D: TRBD1

DNA: TGTGCCAGCAGTTTACAGGCGACTGAAGCTTTCTTT
CDR3: CASSLQATEAFF
V: TRBV28
size: -
J: TRBJ1-1
D: -

DNA: TGTGCCAGCAGCAGATTCTGGGAATACGAGCAGTACTTC
CDR3: CASSRFWEYEQYF
V: TRBV28
size: once
J: TRBJ2-7
D: -

DNA: TGCGCCAGCAGCCACGGACTAGTTAGGGTAAGCTCCTACGAGCAGTACTTC
CDR3: CASSHGLVRVSSYEQYF
V: TRBV4-1
size: -
J: TRBJ2-7
D: TRBD2

DNA: TGTGCCAGCAGCTTTACCGAAGCCGGGGAGCTGTTTTTT
CDR3: CASSFTEAGELFF
V: TRBV7-8
size: -
J: TRBJ2-2
D: -

DNA: TGTGCCAGTCACGGACTAGCGGGAAATTACAATGAGCAGTTCTTC
CDR3: CASHGLAGNYNEQFF
V: TRBV28
size: once
J: TRBJ2-1
D: TRBD2

DNA: TGTGCCAGCAGCGTCGGACAGGGTTGGGGCTACACCTTC
CDR3: CASSVGQGWGYTF
V: TRBV5-6
size: -
J: TRBJ1-2
D: TRBD1

DNA: TGTGCCAGCAGCTCGACAGTGTTCGAGCAGTACTTC
CDR3: CASSSTVFEQYF
V: TRBV7-9
size: -
J: TRBJ2-7
D: -

DNA: TGTGCCAGCAACGAGGGAACCGGGACAGGGGACGACCAGCGGGAGTTCTTC
CDR3: CASNEGTGTGDDQREFF
V: TRBV28
size: -
J: TRBJ2-1
D: TRBD1

DNA: TGTGCCAGCAGCCATAGACAAGAAGGTGAGCAGTTCTTC
CDR3: CASSHRQEGEQFF
V: TRBV11-3
size: -
J: TRBJ2-1
D: -

DNA: TGTGCCAGCAGTGAAGCGCCAGGGTTATTGCTTAATGAAAAACTGTTTTTT
CDR3: CASSEAPGLLLNEKLFF
V: TRBV6-1
size: few
J: TRBJ1-4
D: -

DNA: TGTGCCATCAGTGAGTCGAAGGCTAGCGGTCTTTACGAGCAGTACTTC
CDR3: CAISESKASGLYEQYF
V: TRBV10-3
size: -
J: TRBJ2-7
D: TRBD2

DNA: TGTGCCAGCAGCTTAGTCCCGGGGAGCCCTAGCTCCTACGAGCAGTACTTC
CDR3: CASSLVPGSPSSYEQYF
V: TRBV7-2
size: -
J: TRBJ2-7
D: -

DNA: TGTGCCAGCAGTCCTGCCGGGTTGGGAATCTACAATGAGCAGTTCTTC
CDR3: CASSPAGLGIYNEQFF
V: TRBV27
size: -
J: TRBJ2-1
D: -

DNA: TGCGCCAGCAGCCCCCCGGATAGCACAGATACGCAGTATTTT
CDR3: CASSPPDSTDTQYF
V: TRBV4-1
size: once
J: TRBJ2-3
D: -